These T cell receptor beta chains were read from a single sample in a study of T-cell reconstitution after alpha-beta-depleted transplantation in children. TCRdb ran MiXCR on the PCR reads and lists one entry per CDR3 protein. This sample has 250,000 to 300,000 distinct CDR3 sequences, with approximately 9.8% found just once. Sequenced here: PBMCs from the stem cell graft donor, sampled from the stem cell graft. Receptor source: a human donor who donated a stem cell graft to a child with SCID. Each CDR3 is given with its conserved first and last residue. The order of the fields is clone size, J gene, D gene, V gene, CDR3 protein, CDR3 DNA. The D gene is left open where the match is weak. Expanded clones are given a class, and other clones once, few, many or no size at all.

clone_size: few; j_call: TRBJ2-3; d_call: TRBD2; v_call: TRBV29-1; cdr3_aa: CSVRTSGGITDTQYF; cdr3_nt: TGCAGCGTAAGGACTAGCGGGGGAATCACAGATACGCAGTATTTT
clone_size: few; j_call: TRBJ1-1; d_call: TRBD1; v_call: TRBV7-3; cdr3_aa: CASSLTVIGQAQNTEAFF; cdr3_nt: TGTGCCAGCAGCTTAACGGTCATAGGACAGGCACAGAACACTGAAGCTTTCTTT
clone_size: few; j_call: TRBJ2-5; d_call: .; v_call: TRBV6-6; cdr3_aa: CASSKDIQETQYF; cdr3_nt: TGTGCCAGCAGTAAGGACATTCAAGAGACCCAGTACTTC
clone_size: few; j_call: TRBJ2-1; d_call: .; v_call: TRBV7-3; cdr3_aa: CASSPSLATNEQFF; cdr3_nt: TGTGCCAGCAGCCCCTCTCTAGCAACCAATGAGCAGTTCTTC
clone_size: .; j_call: TRBJ2-2; d_call: .; v_call: TRBV20-1; cdr3_aa: CSAIRTDLNTGELFF; cdr3_nt: TGCAGTGCTATACGGACAGATTTGAACACCGGGGAGCTGTTTTTT
clone_size: .; j_call: TRBJ2-1; d_call: TRBD2; v_call: TRBV20-1; cdr3_aa: CSAVATGAGGSSYNEQFF; cdr3_nt: TGCAGTGCTGTCGCCACGGGAGCGGGGGGGAGCTCCTACAATGAGCAGTTCTTC
clone_size: .; j_call: TRBJ1-2; d_call: TRBD1; v_call: TRBV15; cdr3_aa: CATSEQGTLYGYTF; cdr3_nt: TGTGCCACCAGCGAACAGGGGACCCTCTATGGCTACACCTTC
clone_size: .; j_call: TRBJ2-7; d_call: .; v_call: TRBV10-3; cdr3_aa: CAISEAYEQYF; cdr3_nt: TGTGCCATCAGTGAGGCCTACGAGCAGTACTTC
clone_size: few; j_call: TRBJ2-2; d_call: TRBD2; v_call: TRBV12-3/TRBV12-4; cdr3_aa: CASRGRGVWSGELFF; cdr3_nt: TGTGCCAGCAGGGGACGGGGGGTCTGGTCCGGGGAGCTGTTTTTT
clone_size: many; j_call: TRBJ2-1; d_call: TRBD1; v_call: TRBV12-3/TRBV12-4; cdr3_aa: CASERRTGPANEQFF; cdr3_nt: TGTGCCAGCGAAAGAAGGACAGGGCCGGCCAATGAGCAGTTCTTC
clone_size: few; j_call: TRBJ2-7; d_call: TRBD1; v_call: TRBV12-3/TRBV12-4; cdr3_aa: CASSMGQGYEQYF; cdr3_nt: TGTGCCAGCAGCATGGGACAGGGTTACGAGCAGTACTTC
clone_size: .; j_call: TRBJ1-6; d_call: .; v_call: TRBV4-1; cdr3_aa: CASSQENPGSSYNSPLHF; cdr3_nt: TGCGCCAGCAGCCAAGAGAATCCAGGGAGCTCCTATAATTCACCCCTCCACTTT
clone_size: few; j_call: TRBJ1-1; d_call: .; v_call: TRBV10-3; cdr3_aa: CAITRGGPVPNTEAFF; cdr3_nt: TGTGCCATCACCCGTGGGGGGCCCGTGCCTAACACTGAAGCTTTCTTT
clone_size: .; j_call: TRBJ2-3; d_call: TRBD2; v_call: TRBV7-6; cdr3_aa: CASSPSGALTDTQYF; cdr3_nt: TGTGCCAGCAGCCCCAGCGGGGCCCTCACAGATACGCAGTATTTT
clone_size: few; j_call: TRBJ2-7; d_call: .; v_call: TRBV9; cdr3_aa: CASSVDTGHLYEQYF; cdr3_nt: TGTGCCAGCAGCGTAGACACGGGACACCTCTACGAGCAGTACTTC
clone_size: many; j_call: TRBJ2-2; d_call: .; v_call: TRBV11-2; cdr3_aa: CASSLVPNTGELFF; cdr3_nt: TGTGCCAGCAGCTTAGTCCCTAACACCGGGGAGCTGTTTTTT
clone_size: many; j_call: TRBJ2-1; d_call: TRBD1; v_call: TRBV5-6; cdr3_aa: CASSSTPDGTGGVEQFF; cdr3_nt: TGTGCCAGCAGCTCAACACCTGACGGGACAGGGGGGGTTGAGCAGTTCTTC
clone_size: .; j_call: TRBJ2-7; d_call: .; v_call: TRBV29-1; cdr3_aa: CSVSGTQPTSYEQYF; cdr3_nt: TGCAGCGTATCCGGGACCCAGCCCACCTCCTACGAGCAGTACTTC
clone_size: .; j_call: TRBJ2-6; d_call: .; v_call: TRBV7-8; cdr3_aa: CASSPSGAGANVLTF; cdr3_nt: TGTGCCAGCAGCCCAAGTGGGGCTGGGGCCAACGTCCTGACTTTC
clone_size: few; j_call: TRBJ1-4; d_call: TRBD1; v_call: TRBV5-1; cdr3_aa: CASSSGQGGEKLFF; cdr3_nt: TGCGCCAGCAGCTCCGGACAGGGGGGTGAAAAACTGTTTTTT
clone_size: many; j_call: TRBJ2-3; d_call: .; v_call: TRBV5-1; cdr3_aa: CASSLGYGDTQYF; cdr3_nt: TGCGCCAGCAGCTTGGGATATGGAGATACGCAGTATTTT
clone_size: .; j_call: TRBJ2-5; d_call: TRBD2; v_call: TRBV6-1; cdr3_aa: CASSEPGTSGGGFQETQYF; cdr3_nt: TGTGCCAGCAGTGAGCCCGGGACTAGCGGGGGAGGATTCCAAGAGACCCAGTACTTC
clone_size: .; j_call: TRBJ1-3; d_call: .; v_call: TRBV9; cdr3_aa: CASSVAGQSSGNTIYF; cdr3_nt: TGTGCCAGCAGCGTAGCCGGACAGTCCTCTGGAAACACCATATATTTT
clone_size: .; j_call: TRBJ2-3; d_call: .; v_call: TRBV12-3/TRBV12-4; cdr3_aa: CASLFRGIITDTQYF; cdr3_nt: TGTGCCAGCTTGTTTAGGGGGATCATCACAGATACGCAGTATTTT
clone_size: few; j_call: TRBJ2-1; d_call: .; v_call: TRBV5-1; cdr3_aa: CASRPDRNEQFF; cdr3_nt: TGCGCCAGCAGGCCTGACAGGAATGAGCAGTTCTTC
clone_size: many; j_call: TRBJ1-5; d_call: .; v_call: TRBV15; cdr3_aa: CATSTQHF; cdr3_nt: TGTGCCACCAGCACCCAGCATTTT
clone_size: many; j_call: TRBJ1-5; d_call: .; v_call: TRBV5-1; cdr3_aa: CASSLEPGFQPQHF; cdr3_nt: TGCGCCAGCAGCTTGGAGCCGGGGTTCCAGCCCCAGCATTTT
clone_size: many; j_call: TRBJ1-3; d_call: .; v_call: TRBV6-1; cdr3_aa: CASINEGGSGNTIYF; cdr3_nt: TGTGCCAGCATCAACGAAGGAGGCTCTGGAAACACCATATATTTT
clone_size: medium-sized; j_call: TRBJ2-3; d_call: .; v_call: TRBV12-3/TRBV12-4; cdr3_aa: CASSFGGDTQYF; cdr3_nt: TGTGCCAGCAGTTTTGGGGGAGATACGCAGTATTTT
clone_size: many; j_call: TRBJ2-1; d_call: TRBD1; v_call: TRBV15; cdr3_aa: CATSRGQGAGEYNEQFF; cdr3_nt: TGTGCCACCAGCAGAGGTCAGGGGGCAGGGGAATACAATGAGCAGTTCTTC
clone_size: .; j_call: TRBJ1-1; d_call: .; v_call: TRBV5-1; cdr3_aa: CASSLDLRTEAFF; cdr3_nt: TGCGCCAGCAGCTTGGACTTACGCACTGAAGCTTTCTTT
clone_size: many; j_call: TRBJ2-5; d_call: .; v_call: TRBV7-8; cdr3_aa: CASSLMETQYF; cdr3_nt: TGTGCCAGCAGCTTAATGGAGACCCAGTACTTC
clone_size: few; j_call: TRBJ2-1; d_call: TRBD1; v_call: TRBV28; cdr3_aa: CASSLLDREQVNEQFF; cdr3_nt: TGTGCCAGCAGTTTATTGGACAGGGAACAGGTTAATGAGCAGTTCTTC
clone_size: .; j_call: TRBJ1-1; d_call: TRBD1; v_call: TRBV7-8; cdr3_aa: CASRSATGVSTEAFF; cdr3_nt: TGTGCCAGCAGATCAGCGACAGGGGTTAGCACTGAAGCTTTCTTT
clone_size: few; j_call: TRBJ2-1; d_call: .; v_call: TRBV7-9; cdr3_aa: CASSLGPNVGVNEQFF; cdr3_nt: TGTGCCAGCAGCTTAGGACCAAACGTTGGGGTTAATGAGCAGTTCTTC
clone_size: .; j_call: TRBJ1-4; d_call: .; v_call: TRBV2; cdr3_aa: CASGEGNNEKLFF; cdr3_nt: TGTGCCAGCGGGGAGGGGAATAATGAAAAACTGTTTTTT